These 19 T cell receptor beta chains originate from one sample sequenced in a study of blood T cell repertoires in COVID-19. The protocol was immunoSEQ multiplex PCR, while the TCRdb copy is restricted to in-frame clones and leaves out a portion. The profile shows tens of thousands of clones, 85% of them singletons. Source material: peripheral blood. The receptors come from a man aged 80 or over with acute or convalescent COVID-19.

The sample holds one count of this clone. CDR3 sequence: CATSDGTGGISYTF. As DNA, the CDR3 is TGTGCCACCAGTGATGGGACAGGGGGCATTAGCTACACCTTC. The rearrangement links TRBV24-1 to TRBJ1-2; TRBD1 aligns across 12 bases. Per germline, CDR1 KGHDR and CDR2 SFDVKD. This CDR3 spans 14 amino acids. Trimming at V came to 3 bases and at J to 9 bases, leaving 4 bases not matched to a gene.

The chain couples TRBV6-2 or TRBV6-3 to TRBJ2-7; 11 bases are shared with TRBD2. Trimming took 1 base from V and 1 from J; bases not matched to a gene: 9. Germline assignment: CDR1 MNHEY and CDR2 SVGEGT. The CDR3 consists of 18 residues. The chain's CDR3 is CASSYLGLAEGVSYEQYF. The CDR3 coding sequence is TGTGCCAGCAGTTACTTGGGACTAGCGGAGGGGGTGTCCTACGAGCAGTACTTC.

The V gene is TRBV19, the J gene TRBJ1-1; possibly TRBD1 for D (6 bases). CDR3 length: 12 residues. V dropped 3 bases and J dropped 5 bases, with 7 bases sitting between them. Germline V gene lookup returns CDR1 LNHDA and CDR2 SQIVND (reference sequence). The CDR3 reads CASSIRGTEAFF. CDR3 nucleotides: TGTGCCAGTAGTATTAGGGGGACTGAAGCTTTCTTT.

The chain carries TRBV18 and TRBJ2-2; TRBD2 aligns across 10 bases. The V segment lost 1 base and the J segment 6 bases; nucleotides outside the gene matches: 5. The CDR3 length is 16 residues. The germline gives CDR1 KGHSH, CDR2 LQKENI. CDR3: CASSPRSGRASGELFF. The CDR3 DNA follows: TGTGCCAGCTCACCACGCAGCGGGAGGGCCTCCGGGGAGCTGTTTTTT.

The CDR3 reads CASSLTGWSGNTIYF. CDR3 coding DNA: TGTGCCAGCAGCTTGACAGGATGGTCTGGAAACACCATATATTTT. The chain joins TRBV5-5 to TRBJ1-3, with a weak D call TRBD1 (5 bases). Germline-derived CDR1 and CDR2 are SGHKS and YYEKEE (reference sequence). The CDR3 loop spans 15 amino acids. Trimming took off 1 base at V and 1 base at J, with 9 bases between the two ends.

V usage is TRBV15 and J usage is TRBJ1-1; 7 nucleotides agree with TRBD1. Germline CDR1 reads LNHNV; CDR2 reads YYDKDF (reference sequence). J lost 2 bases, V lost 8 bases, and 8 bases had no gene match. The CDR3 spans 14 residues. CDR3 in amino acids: CATGGGTVNTEAFF. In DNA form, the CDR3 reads TGTGCCACCGGTGGGGGGACAGTAAACACTGAAGCTTTCTTT.

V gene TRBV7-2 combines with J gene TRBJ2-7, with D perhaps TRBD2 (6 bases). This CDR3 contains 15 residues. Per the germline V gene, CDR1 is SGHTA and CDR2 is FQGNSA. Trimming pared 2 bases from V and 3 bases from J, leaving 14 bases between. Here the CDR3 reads CASSLMGLAIYEQYF. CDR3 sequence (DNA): TGTGCCAGCAGCTTAATGGGGCTAGCGATCTACGAGCAGTACTTC.

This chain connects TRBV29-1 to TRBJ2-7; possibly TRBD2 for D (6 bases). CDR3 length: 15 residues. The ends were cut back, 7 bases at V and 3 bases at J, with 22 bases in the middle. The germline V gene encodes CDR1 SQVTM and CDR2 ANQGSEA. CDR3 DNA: TGCAGCGCTCCCGCCAGTAGCGGACCCGACTACGAGCAGTACTTC. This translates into CSAPASSGPDYEQYF.

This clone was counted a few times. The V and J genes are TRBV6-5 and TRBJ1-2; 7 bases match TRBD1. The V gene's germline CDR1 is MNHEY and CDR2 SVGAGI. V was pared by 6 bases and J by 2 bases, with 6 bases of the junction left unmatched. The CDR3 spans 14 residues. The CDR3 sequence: CASSRQTGNYGYTF. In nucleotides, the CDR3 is TGTGCCAGCAGCCGCCAGACAGGGAACTATGGCTACACCTTC.

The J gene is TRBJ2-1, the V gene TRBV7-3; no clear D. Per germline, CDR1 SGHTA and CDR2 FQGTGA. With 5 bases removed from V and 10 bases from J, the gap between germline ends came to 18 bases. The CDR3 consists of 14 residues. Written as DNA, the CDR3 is TGTGCCAGCAGCCCTCGAGCTGGTAACGCGGAGCAGTTCTTC. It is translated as CASSPRAGNAEQFF.

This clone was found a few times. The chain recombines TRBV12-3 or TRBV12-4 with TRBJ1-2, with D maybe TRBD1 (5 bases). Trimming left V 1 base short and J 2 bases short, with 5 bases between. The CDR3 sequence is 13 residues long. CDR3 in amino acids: CASSLGGNYGYTF. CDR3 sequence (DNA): TGTGCCAGCAGTTTAGGGGGCAACTATGGCTACACCTTC.

The chain's CDR3 is CASSLRLDRAHGYTF. In DNA, the CDR3 is TGTGCCAGCAGCCTAAGACTGGACAGGGCACATGGCTACACCTTC. This rearrangement joins TRBV7-9 to TRBJ1-2; TRBD1 matches at 8 bases. The V and J ends lost 5 bases and 6 bases, in that order; junction bases with no gene match: 11. The CDR3 spans 15 residues. Germline-derived CDR1 and CDR2 are SEHNR and FQNEAQ (reference sequence).

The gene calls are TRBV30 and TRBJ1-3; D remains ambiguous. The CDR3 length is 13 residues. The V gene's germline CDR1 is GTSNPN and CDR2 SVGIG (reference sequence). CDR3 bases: TGTGCTAGGGAGGGCCTCTCTGGAAACACCATATATTTT. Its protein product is CAREGLSGNTIYF.

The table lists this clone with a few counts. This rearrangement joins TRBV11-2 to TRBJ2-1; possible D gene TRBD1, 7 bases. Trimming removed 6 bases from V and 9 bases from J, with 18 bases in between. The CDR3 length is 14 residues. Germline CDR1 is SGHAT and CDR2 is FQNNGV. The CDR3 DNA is TGTGCCAGCAGTCTCCTGGAGGGGGCGTTTGAGCAGTTCTTC. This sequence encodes CASSLLEGAFEQFF.

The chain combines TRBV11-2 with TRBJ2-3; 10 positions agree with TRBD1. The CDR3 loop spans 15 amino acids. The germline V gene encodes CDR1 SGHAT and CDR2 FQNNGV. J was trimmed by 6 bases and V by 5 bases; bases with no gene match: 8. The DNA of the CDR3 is TGTGCCAGCAGCCGGGACAGGGGAGCAACGGATACGCAGTATTTT. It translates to CASSRDRGATDTQYF.

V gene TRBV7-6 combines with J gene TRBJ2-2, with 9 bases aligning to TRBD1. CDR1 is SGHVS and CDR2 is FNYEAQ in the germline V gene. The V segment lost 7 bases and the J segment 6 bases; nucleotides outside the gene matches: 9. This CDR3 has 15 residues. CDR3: CASNPGQGVAGELFF. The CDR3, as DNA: TGTGCCAGCAACCCGGGACAGGGTGTCGCCGGGGAGCTGTTTTTT.

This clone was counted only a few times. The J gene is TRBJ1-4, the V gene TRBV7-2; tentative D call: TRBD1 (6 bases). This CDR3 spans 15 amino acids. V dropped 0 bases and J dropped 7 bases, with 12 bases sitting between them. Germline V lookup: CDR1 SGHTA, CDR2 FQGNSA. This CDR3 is CASSLARTGSEKLFF. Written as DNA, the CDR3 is TGTGCCAGCAGCTTAGCGCGAACAGGGAGTGAAAAACTGTTTTTT.

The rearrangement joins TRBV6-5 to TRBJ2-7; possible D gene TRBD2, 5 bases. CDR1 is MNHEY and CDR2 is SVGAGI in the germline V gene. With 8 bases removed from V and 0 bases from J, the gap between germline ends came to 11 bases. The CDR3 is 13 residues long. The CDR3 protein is CASARGPSYEQYF. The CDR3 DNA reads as TGTGCCAGCGCTCGGGGTCCCTCCTACGAGCAGTACTTC.

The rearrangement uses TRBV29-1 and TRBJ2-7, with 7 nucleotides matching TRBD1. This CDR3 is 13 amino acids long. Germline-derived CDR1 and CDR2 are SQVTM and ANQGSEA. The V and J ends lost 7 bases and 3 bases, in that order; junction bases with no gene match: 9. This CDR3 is CSAKTGFGYEQYF. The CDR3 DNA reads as TGCAGCGCTAAGACAGGGTTTGGCTACGAGCAGTACTTC.